This T cell receptor (beta chain) was recorded in a study of identical twins. Points from the study as a whole: Compared with unrelated sharing, twin-shared out-of-frame alpha sequences had more low-probability sequences. The study reached conclusions through statistical analysis that was cross-sectional, not following the same donors.

In germline, CDR1 is SGHVS, CDR2 FQNEAQ. The CDR3 totals 16 residues. With 0 bases clipped from V and 8 bases from J, the junction kept 4 bases outside the gene matches. TCRdb called the 5' RACE reads again in MiXCR, with one record for every CDR3 protein. The sample lists hundreds of thousands of distinct CDR3 sequences, 21% seen once, with 4% to 5.5% in the top ten. This clonotype was recorded a few times. The antigen is unknown. The sample was also reused in another study, on T cells expressing NK-cell markers. According to that study: In a group of roughly 6 donors, dominant NKG2C+ clonotypes represented about 1.0-7.0% of CD8+ T cells.

The sample taken for sequencing was PBMCs. This clonotype was obtained from a woman aged 18-30 years in good health. This sequence joins TRBV7-8 and TRBJ2-1, with 13 bases aligning to TRBD2. The CDR3 spells CASSLARTSGGYEQFF. The CDR3 nucleotides are TGTGCCAGCAGCTTAGCCAGGACTAGCGGGGGCTATGAGCAGTTCTTC.